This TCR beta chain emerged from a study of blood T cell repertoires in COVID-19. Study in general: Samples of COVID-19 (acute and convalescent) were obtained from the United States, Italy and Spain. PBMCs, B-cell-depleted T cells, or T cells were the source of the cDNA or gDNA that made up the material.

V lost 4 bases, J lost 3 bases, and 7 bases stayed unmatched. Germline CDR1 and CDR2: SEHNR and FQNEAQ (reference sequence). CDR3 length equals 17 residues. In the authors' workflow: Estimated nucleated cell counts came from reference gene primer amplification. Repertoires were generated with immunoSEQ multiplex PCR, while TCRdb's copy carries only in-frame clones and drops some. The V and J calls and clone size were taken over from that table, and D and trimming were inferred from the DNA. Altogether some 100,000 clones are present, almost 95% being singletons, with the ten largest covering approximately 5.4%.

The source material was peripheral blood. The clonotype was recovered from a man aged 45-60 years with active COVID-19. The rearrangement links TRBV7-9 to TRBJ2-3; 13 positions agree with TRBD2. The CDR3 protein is CASSSIGTSGITDTQYF. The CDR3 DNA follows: TGTGCCAGCAGCTCAATAGGGACTAGCGGGATAACAGATACGCAGTATTTT.